The 28 T cell receptor beta chains presented below share a single source sample, sequenced in a study of cytomegalovirus exposure and HLA in healthy donors. Assay used: immunoSEQ multiplex PCR; TCRdb lists only in-frame clones, some missing. The sample records roughly 150,000 clones, approximately 94% being singletons. Sequencing was done on a sample of PBMCs. These receptors all come from a man aged 18 to 29 in good health and CMV-seropositive.

V usage is TRBV7-9 and J usage is TRBJ2-3, with TRBD2 matching 8 bases. Germline V gene data show CDR1 as SEHNR and CDR2 as FQNEAQ (reference sequence). The CDR3 consists of 17 residues. With V trimmed by 4 bases and J by 3 bases, 12 bases remained unmatched. The CDR3 DNA follows: TGTGCCAGCAGCTCCCGGCGGGGGGCGGGTGGAACAGATACGCAGTATTTT. Its protein product is CASSSRRGAGGTDTQYF.

The J gene is TRBJ2-3, the V gene TRBV2; maybe TRBD2 (5 bases). V lost 3 bases and J lost 1, with 5 bases in between. The CDR3 has 13 amino acids. Germline values: CDR1 SNHLY, CDR2 FYNNEI. The CDR3 loop reads CASSEEGTDTQYF. The CDR3 DNA sequence: TGTGCCAGCAGTGAGGAGGGCACAGATACGCAGTATTTT.

The rearrangement links TRBV5-6 to TRBJ1-6; D call uncertain. V shed 0 bases and J shed 4 bases, with 8 bases lying between them. CDR3 length: 15 residues. Per germline, CDR1 SGHDT and CDR2 YYEEEE. The chain's CDR3 is CASSLARGYNSPLHF. Here the CDR3 DNA reads TGTGCCAGCAGCTTGGCCCGGGGATATAATTCACCCCTCCACTTT. The full variable domain, in which reference TRBV5-6 and TRBJ1-6 provide the parts outside the CDR3, is DAGVTQSPTHLIKTRGQQVTLRCSPKSGHDTVSWYQQALGQGPQFIFQYYEEEERQRGNFPDRFSGHQFPNYSSELNVNALLLGDSALYLCASSLARGYNSPLHFGNGTRLTVT.

The CDR3 region has the DNA TGCAGTGCTAACGGGAACACTGAAGCTTTCTTT. This translates into CSANGNTEAFF. This rearrangement joins TRBV20-1 to TRBJ1-1; D gene ambiguous. V was shortened by 4 bases and J by 1 base, with 4 bases between the two germline ends. The CDR3 runs to 11 residues. Germline CDR1 reads DFQATT; CDR2 reads SNEGSKA (reference sequence).

V and J are TRBV27 and TRBJ1-5; 7 nucleotides match TRBD1. The germline V gene has CDR1 MNHEY and CDR2 SMNVEV (reference sequence). V shed 5 bases and J 3 bases; nucleotides not matched to a gene: 4. This CDR3 is 14 amino acids long. The CDR3 nucleotides are TGTGCCAGCAGTCAGGGACAGACCAATCAGCCCCAGCATTTT. It translates to CASSQGQTNQPQHF.

The chain links TRBV6-5 to TRBJ1-6; TRBD1 aligns across 9 bases. The junction had 10 bases not matched to a gene; V was cut back by 4 bases and J by 9 bases. Per germline, CDR1 MNHEY and CDR2 SVGAGI. The CDR3 runs 16 residues. Written as DNA, the CDR3 is TGTGCCAGCAGTTTAAATTACAGGGGGCGCTTTTCACCCCTCCACTTT. This translates into CASSLNYRGRFSPLHF.

The chain has TRBV2 and TRBJ1-1, with D tentatively TRBD1 (5 bases). Trimming left V 6 bases short and J 1 base short, with 12 bases between. The germline V gene has CDR1 SNHLY and CDR2 FYNNEI. The CDR3 contains 14 residues. The DNA for the CDR3 is TGTGCCAGCAGGTCCAGGGTGGGGAACACTGAAGCTTTCTTT. This gives the protein CASRSRVGNTEAFF. Variable domain in full (rest from reference TRBV2 and TRBJ1-1): EPEVTQTPSHQVTQMGQEVILRCVPISNHLYFYWYRQILGQKVEFLVSFYNNEISEKSEIFDDQFSVERPDGSNFTLKIRSTKLEDSAMYFCASRSRVGNTEAFFGQGTRLTVV.

Here the CDR3 reads CASRTGGYQPQHF. The CDR3 DNA is TGTGCCAGCAGGACAGGGGGATATCAGCCCCAGCATTTT. The V gene is TRBV6-1, the J gene TRBJ1-5; 9 bases are a match to TRBD1. From germline, CDR1 is MNHNS and CDR2 SASEGT. This CDR3 has 13 amino acids. V lost 6 bases to trimming and J lost 5 bases; unmatched junction nucleotides: 2.

The V and J genes are TRBV28 and TRBJ1-1; no reliable D call. The germline V gene has CDR1 MDHEN and CDR2 SYDVKM. V lost 1 base and J 5 bases, leaving 8 bases between the germline ends. The CDR3 length is 13 residues. CDR3 in DNA: TGTGCCAGCAGTTTATCCTTGGAGACTGAAGCTTTCTTT. It translates to CASSLSLETEAFF.

This clone has only one observation. The CDR3 is CASTTRGGATQYF. The CDR3, as DNA: TGTGCCAGCACTACTCGAGGGGGGGCGACGCAGTACTTC. J is TRBJ2-7 and V is TRBV7-8; possible D gene TRBD2, 7 bases. Trimming left V 7 bases short and J 9 bases short, with 19 bases between. The CDR3 spans 13 residues. The V gene's germline CDR1 is SGHVS and CDR2 FQNEAQ.

Only a few counts were recorded for this clone. The gene calls are TRBV25-1 and TRBJ1-2, with unresolved D. The V and J ends lost 4 bases and 6 bases respectively, with 9 bases between them. Germline CDR1 MGHDK, CDR2 SYGVNS. The CDR3 extends over 12 amino acids. CDR3 bases: TGTGCCAGCAGTGCCGCCGGGAATGGCTACACCTTC. Translating it yields CASSAAGNGYTF.

The chain carries TRBV30 and TRBJ1-3; 7 bases map to TRBD1. The CDR3 is 16 amino acids. J lost 0 bases, V lost 2 bases, and 7 bases had no gene match. CDR1 and CDR2 (germline): GTSNPN, SVGIG (reference sequence). This CDR3 reads CAWSPTGQISGNTIYF. CDR3 nucleotide sequence: TGTGCCTGGAGTCCGACGGGACAGATCTCTGGAAACACCATATATTTT.

The chain combines TRBV14 with TRBJ2-1; D is perhaps TRBD2 (6 bases). Trimming took 0 bases from V and 6 from J, leaving 18 bases between them. The CDR3 consists of 17 residues. The germline V gene has CDR1 SGHDN and CDR2 FVKESK. CDR3 DNA sequence: TGTGCCAGCAGCCAAGATTATTACGGGAGACGGGCCAATGAGCAGTTCTTC. This translates into CASSQDYYGRRANEQFF.

This clone was observed once. V gene TRBV6-5 combines with J gene TRBJ2-4; 7 bases match TRBD2. The CDR3 contains 15 residues. CDR1 MNHEY and CDR2 SVGAGI come from the germline V gene. The V and J ends lost 5 bases and 9 bases, in that order; junction bases with no gene match: 13. The CDR3 DNA is TGTGCCAGCAGTCCGGGGCGAGCGGGGTCAAGCATTCAGTACTTC. Its translation is CASSPGRAGSSIQYF.

The chain links TRBV27 to TRBJ2-6, with 7 bases that match TRBD1. The CDR3 runs to 18 residues. The V segment lost 5 bases and the J segment 2 bases; nucleotides outside the gene matches: 12. CDR1 MNHEY and CDR2 SMNVEV come from the germline V gene (reference sequence). CDR3 coding DNA: TGTGCCAGCAGTCCCCTCGCCGGGACAGTCGCTGGGGCCAACGTCCTGACTTTC. Translated: CASSPLAGTVAGANVLTF. The variable domain in full, completed from reference TRBV27 and TRBJ2-6, reads EAQVTQNPRYLITVTGKKLTVTCSQNMNHEYMSWYRQDPGLGLRQIYYSMNVEVTDKGDVPEGYKVSRKEKRNFPLILESPSPNQTSLYFCASSPLAGTVAGANVLTFGAGSRLTVL.

The chain combines TRBV7-6 with TRBJ2-1; 12 bases map to TRBD2. In germline, CDR1 is SGHVS, CDR2 FNYEAQ. This CDR3 comprises 17 residues. V was pared by 5 bases and J by 4 bases, with 9 bases of the junction left unmatched. In DNA form, the CDR3 reads TGTGCCAGCAGCCGGAGACTAGCGGGAGATGAATACAATGAGCAGTTCTTC. Its translation is CASSRRLAGDEYNEQFF.

The rearrangement uses TRBV29-1 and TRBJ1-2; 8 positions agree with TRBD1. Per the germline V gene, CDR1 is SQVTM and CDR2 is ANQGSEA. The CDR3 is made up of 12 amino acids. V was clipped by 6 bases and J by 6 bases; unmatched bases: 6. CDR3 nucleotide sequence: TGCAGCGTACGCGGACAGGGAGATGGCTACACCTTC. Residues: CSVRGQGDGYTF.

In this sample, this clone turned up once. The chain employs TRBV27 and TRBJ1-2, with TRBD1 matching over 10 bases. With V trimmed by 8 bases and J by 5 bases, 14 bases remained unmatched. The CDR3 contains 16 residues. CDR1 MNHEY and CDR2 SMNVEV come from the germline V gene (reference sequence). The CDR3 protein is CASRAPRDRGGYGYTF. The CDR3 region has the DNA TGTGCCAGCCGGGCCCCTAGGGACAGGGGAGGATATGGCTACACCTTC.

The V call is TRBV10-3, the J call TRBJ2-1; weak D call: TRBD1 (6 bases). Germline values: CDR1 ENHRY, CDR2 SYGVKD. V was shortened by 0 bases and J by 2 bases, with 14 bases between the two germline ends. The CDR3 covers 17 residues. The CDR3 coding sequence is TGTGCCATCAGTGAGTCGACTGGGGGCTCCCCCTACAATGAGCAGTTCTTC. Translation gives CAISESTGGSPYNEQFF.

This chain joins TRBV2 and TRBJ1-5, with 7 bases aligning to TRBD1. V gave up 0 bases and J gave up 1 base; unmatched junction bases: 0. The germline CDR1 and CDR2 sequences are SNHLY and FYNNEI. The CDR3 has 15 amino acids. The CDR3: CASSEAGQSNQPQHF. CDR3 sequence (DNA): TGTGCCAGCAGTGAAGCGGGACAGAGCAATCAGCCCCAGCATTTT. Looking up the rest from reference TRBV2 and TRBJ1-5 gives the full variable domain: EPEVTQTPSHQVTQMGQEVILRCVPISNHLYFYWYRQILGQKVEFLVSFYNNEISEKSEIFDDQFSVERPDGSNFTLKIRSTKLEDSAMYFCASSEAGQSNQPQHFGDGTRLSIL.

The rearrangement uses TRBV5-1 and TRBJ2-2, with 8 bases lining up with TRBD2. The CDR3 contains 19 residues. With 0 bases clipped from V and 0 bases from J, the junction kept 10 bases outside the gene matches. Looked up from germline, CDR1 is SGHRS and CDR2 is YFSETQ. CDR3 residues: CASSLAGQRERSNTGELFF. As DNA, the CDR3 is TGCGCCAGCAGCTTGGCCGGCCAGCGGGAGAGGTCGAACACCGGGGAGCTGTTTTTT.

The V call is TRBV5-1, the J call TRBJ2-5; 9 bases are shared with TRBD2. The germline V gene encodes CDR1 SGHRS and CDR2 YFSETQ. The V segment lost 3 bases and the J segment 2 bases; nucleotides outside the gene matches: 8. The CDR3 length is 16 residues. In DNA, the CDR3 is TGCGCCAGCAGCTCCCGCGTAGCGGGAGTGCAAGAGACCCAGTACTTC. Protein sequence: CASSSRVAGVQETQYF.

The V call is TRBV5-1, the J call TRBJ2-5, with TRBD2 as a possible D gene (6 bases). The length of the CDR3 is 15 residues. The V end was cut by 3 bases, the J end by 6 bases, with 18 bases between. The germline gives CDR1 SGHRS, CDR2 YFSETQ. The CDR3 protein is CASSSSPGVSKTQYF. CDR3 DNA sequence: TGCGCCAGCAGCTCCTCACCGGGGGTCTCGAAGACCCAGTACTTC. Filled out from reference TRBV5-1 and TRBJ2-5, the complete variable domain reads KAGVTQTPRYLIKTRGQQVTLSCSPISGHRSVSWYQQTPGQGLQFLFEYFSETQRNKGNFPGRFSGRQFSNSRSEMNVSTLELGDSALYLCASSSSPGVSKTQYFGPGTRLLVL.

The chain couples TRBV5-4 to TRBJ1-1; a weak D match, TRBD1 (6 bases). Between the trimmed V and J ends, which lost 4 bases and 3 bases, there was a span of 16 bases. Germline lookup yields CDR1 SGHNT and CDR2 YYREEE (reference sequence). The CDR3 runs to 15 residues. CDR3 DNA: TGTGCCAGCAGCAAACAGGGAGCCGAGGACACTGAAGCTTTCTTT. This sequence encodes CASSKQGAEDTEAFF.

The chain uses TRBV5-1 and TRBJ2-1, with 7 bases aligning to TRBD2. V lost 4 bases and J lost 3; bases outside the gene matches: 10. In germline, CDR1 is SGHRS, CDR2 YFSETQ. The CDR3 covers 16 residues. CDR3 sequence reads: CASSLDGREFYNEQFF. The CDR3 region has the DNA TGCGCCAGCAGCCTGGACGGGCGGGAGTTCTACAATGAGCAGTTCTTC.

The gene calls are TRBV16 and TRBJ2-1; TRBD2 matches 13 bases. This CDR3 spans 16 amino acids. The germline V gene encodes CDR1 KGHSY and CDR2 FQNENV. V lost 2 bases and J lost 6; bases outside the gene matches: 4. The CDR3 nucleotides read TGTGCCAGCAGCCAACGACTAGCGGGAGGAACCAATGAGCAGTTCTTC. Protein: CASSQRLAGGTNEQFF.

In this sample, this clone turned up once. The gene calls are TRBV28 and TRBJ1-1; no clear D. The CDR3 extends over 11 amino acids. Trimming removed 8 bases from V and 3 bases from J, with 7 bases in between. CDR1 MDHEN and CDR2 SYDVKM come from the germline V gene. The CDR3 DNA reads TGTGCCAGCCTAAAATACACTGAAGCTTTCTTT. It encodes CASLKYTEAFF.

The chain combines TRBV6-1 with TRBJ2-6; possible D gene TRBD1, 6 bases. The CDR3 extends over 16 amino acids. V gave up 2 bases and J gave up 8 bases, with 16 bases separating them. Germline V gene sequence: CDR1 MNHNS, CDR2 SASEGT. The CDR3 DNA reads as TGTGCCAGCAGTGAACGTTACAGGGCTGACACCAACGTCCTGACTTTC. It specifies CASSERYRADTNVLTF.